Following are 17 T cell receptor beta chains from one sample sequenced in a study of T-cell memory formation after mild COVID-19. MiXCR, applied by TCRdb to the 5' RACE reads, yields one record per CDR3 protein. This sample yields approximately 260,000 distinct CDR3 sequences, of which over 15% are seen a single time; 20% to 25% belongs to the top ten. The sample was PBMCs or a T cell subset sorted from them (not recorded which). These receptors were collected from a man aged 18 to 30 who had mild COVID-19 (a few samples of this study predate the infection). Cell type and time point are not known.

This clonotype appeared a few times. The CDR3 nucleotides read TGTGCCAGCAGCTTAGGACGGGACTATGGCTACACCTTC. Encoded protein: CASSLGRDYGYTF. The chain is built from TRBV7-3 and TRBJ1-2; D is unresolved. Germline assignment: CDR1 SGHTA and CDR2 FQGTGA. The CDR3 sequence is 13 residues long. Between the trimmed V and J ends, which lost 2 bases and 3 bases, there was a span of 7 bases.

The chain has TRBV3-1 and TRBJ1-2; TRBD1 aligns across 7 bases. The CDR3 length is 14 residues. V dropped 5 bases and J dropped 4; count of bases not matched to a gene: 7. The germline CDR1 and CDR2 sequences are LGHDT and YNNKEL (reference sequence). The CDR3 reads CASSFGTESYGYTF. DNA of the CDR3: TGTGCCAGCAGCTTTGGGACAGAGTCCTATGGCTACACCTTC.

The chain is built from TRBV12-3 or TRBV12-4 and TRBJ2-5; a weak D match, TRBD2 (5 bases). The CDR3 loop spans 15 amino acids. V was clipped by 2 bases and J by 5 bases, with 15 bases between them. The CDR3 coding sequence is TGTGCCAGCAGTTTAAACAGCGGTACGGGGGAGACCCAGTACTTC. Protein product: CASSLNSGTGETQYF.

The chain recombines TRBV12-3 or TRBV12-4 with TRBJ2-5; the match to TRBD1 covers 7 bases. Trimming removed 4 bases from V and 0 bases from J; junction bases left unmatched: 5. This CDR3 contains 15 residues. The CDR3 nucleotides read TGTGCCAGCAGTTACAGGGGCGAAAACCAAGAGACCCAGTACTTC. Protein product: CASSYRGENQETQYF.

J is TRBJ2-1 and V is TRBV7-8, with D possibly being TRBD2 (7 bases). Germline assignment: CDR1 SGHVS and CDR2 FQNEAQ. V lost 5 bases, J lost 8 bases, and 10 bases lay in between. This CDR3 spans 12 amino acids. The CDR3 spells CASSGRGDEQFF. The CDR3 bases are TGTGCCAGCAGCGGGAGGGGGGATGAGCAGTTCTTC.

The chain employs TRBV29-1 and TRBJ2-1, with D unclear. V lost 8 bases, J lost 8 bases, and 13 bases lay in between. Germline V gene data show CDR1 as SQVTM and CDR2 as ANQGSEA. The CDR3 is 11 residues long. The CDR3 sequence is CSPSWAHEQFF. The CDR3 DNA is TGCAGCCCGTCCTGGGCACATGAGCAGTTCTTC.

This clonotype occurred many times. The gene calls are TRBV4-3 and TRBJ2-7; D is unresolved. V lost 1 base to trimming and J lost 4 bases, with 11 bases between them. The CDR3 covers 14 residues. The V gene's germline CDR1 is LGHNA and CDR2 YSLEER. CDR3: CASSQGEFGYEQYF. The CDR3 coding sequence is TGCGCCAGCAGCCAAGGAGAGTTCGGATACGAGCAGTACTTC.

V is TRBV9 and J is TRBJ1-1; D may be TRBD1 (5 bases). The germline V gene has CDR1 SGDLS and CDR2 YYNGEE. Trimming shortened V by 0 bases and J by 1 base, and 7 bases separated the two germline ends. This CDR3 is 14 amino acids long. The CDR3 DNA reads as TGTGCCAGCAGCGTAGCGGGGGGGAACACTGAAGCTTTCTTT. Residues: CASSVAGGNTEAFF.

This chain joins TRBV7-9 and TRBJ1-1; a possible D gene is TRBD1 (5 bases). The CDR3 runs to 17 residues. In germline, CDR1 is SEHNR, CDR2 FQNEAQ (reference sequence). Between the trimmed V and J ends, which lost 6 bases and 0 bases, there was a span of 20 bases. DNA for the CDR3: TGTGCCAGCAGTTATGGGCCGGGACGGCGCATGAACACTGAAGCTTTCTTT. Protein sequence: CASSYGPGRRMNTEAFF.

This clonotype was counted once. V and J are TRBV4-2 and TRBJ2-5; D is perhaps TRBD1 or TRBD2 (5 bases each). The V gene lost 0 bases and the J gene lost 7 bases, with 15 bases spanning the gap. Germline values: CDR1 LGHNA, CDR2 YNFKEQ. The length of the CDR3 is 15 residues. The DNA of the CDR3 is TGTGCCAGCAGCCAAGAGGAAGGGGCCGGGGCGACCCAGTACTTC. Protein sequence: CASSQEEGAGATQYF.

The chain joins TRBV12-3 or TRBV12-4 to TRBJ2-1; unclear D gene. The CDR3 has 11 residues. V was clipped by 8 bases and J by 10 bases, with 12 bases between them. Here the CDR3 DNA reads TGTGCCAGCGGGCCCAAACTCGAGCAGTTCTTC. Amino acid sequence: CASGPKLEQFF.

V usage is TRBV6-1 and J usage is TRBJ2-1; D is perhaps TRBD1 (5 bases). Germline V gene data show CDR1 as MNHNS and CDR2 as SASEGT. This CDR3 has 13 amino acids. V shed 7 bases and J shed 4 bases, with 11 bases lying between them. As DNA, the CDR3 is TGTGCCAGCATAGGGCAGGGATACAATGAGCAGTTCTTC. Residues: CASIGQGYNEQFF.

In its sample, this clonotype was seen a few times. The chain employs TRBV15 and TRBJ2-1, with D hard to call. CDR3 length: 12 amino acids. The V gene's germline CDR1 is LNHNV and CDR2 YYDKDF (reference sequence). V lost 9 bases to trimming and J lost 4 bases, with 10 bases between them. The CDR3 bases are TGTGCCACTCCGCAGCGTTACAATGAGCAGTTCTTC. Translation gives CATPQRYNEQFF.

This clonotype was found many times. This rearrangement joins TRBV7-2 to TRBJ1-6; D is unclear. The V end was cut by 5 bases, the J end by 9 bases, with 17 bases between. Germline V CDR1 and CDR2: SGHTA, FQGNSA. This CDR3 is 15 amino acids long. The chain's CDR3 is CASSPEGRAGSPLHF. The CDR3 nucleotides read TGTGCCAGCAGCCCCGAGGGAAGGGCGGGTTCACCCCTCCACTTT.

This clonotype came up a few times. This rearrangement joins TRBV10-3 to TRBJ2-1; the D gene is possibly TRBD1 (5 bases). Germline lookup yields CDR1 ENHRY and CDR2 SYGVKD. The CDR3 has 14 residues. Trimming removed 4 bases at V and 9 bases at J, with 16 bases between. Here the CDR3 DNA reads TGTGCCATCAGTGGGGGCAATCTTAGGGTTGAGCAGTTCTTC. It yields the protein CAISGGNLRVEQFF.

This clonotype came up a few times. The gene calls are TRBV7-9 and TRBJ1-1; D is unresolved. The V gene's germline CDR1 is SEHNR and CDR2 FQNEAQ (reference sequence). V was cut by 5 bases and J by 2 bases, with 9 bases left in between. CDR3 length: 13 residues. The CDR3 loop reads CASSPQANTEAFF. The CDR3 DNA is TGTGCCAGCAGCCCCCAGGCCAACACTGAAGCTTTCTTT.

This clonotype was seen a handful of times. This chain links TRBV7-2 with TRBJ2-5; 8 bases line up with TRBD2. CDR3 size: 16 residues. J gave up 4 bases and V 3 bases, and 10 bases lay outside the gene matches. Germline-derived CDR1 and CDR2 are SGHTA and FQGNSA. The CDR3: CASSLQRGQRGETQYF. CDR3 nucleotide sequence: TGTGCCAGCAGCTTGCAGCGGGGGCAACGGGGAGAGACCCAGTACTTC.